The 25 T cell receptor beta chains given below trace back to one sample, sequenced in a study of T-cell reconstitution after alpha-beta-depleted transplantation in children. Unique molecular identifiers featured in how the TCRbeta library was prepared. TCRdb analysed the PCR reads with MiXCR anew, one entry per CDR3 protein. This sample yields over 80,000 distinct CDR3 sequences, of which less than 25% are seen a single time; about 22% belongs to the top ten. The material was PBMCs, obtained before TCRalphabeta/CD19-depleted stem cell transplant. The source is a boy aged 2 to 9 with acute lymphoblastic leukemia, due to receive a stem cell transplant.

This chain joins TRBV5-6 and TRBJ2-5, with D perhaps TRBD2 (5 bases). The V end was cut by 1 base, the J end by 5 bases, with 12 bases between. This CDR3 has 14 amino acids. Germline CDR1 SGHDT, CDR2 YYEEEE. The CDR3 spells CASSLTGIGETQYF. DNA of the CDR3: TGTGCCAGCAGCTTGACCGGGATTGGGGAGACCCAGTACTTC. The full variable domain, completed using reference TRBV5-6 and TRBJ2-5, is DAGVTQSPTHLIKTRGQQVTLRCSPKSGHDTVSWYQQALGQGPQFIFQYYEEEERQRGNFPDRFSGHQFPNYSSELNVNALLLGDSALYLCASSLTGIGETQYFGPGTRLLVL.

The table lists this clonotype with a few counts. The rearrangement uses TRBV4-1 and TRBJ1-5; 7 positions match TRBD1. The CDR3 has 17 residues. Trimming at V came to 1 base and at J to 2 bases, leaving 8 bases not matched to a gene. CDR1 is MGHRA, CDR2 YSYEKL, per germline. The CDR3 coding sequence is TGCGCCAGCAGCCAAGCTAGACAGGGCGGACGCAATCAGCCCCAGCATTTT. Its protein is CASSQARQGGRNQPQHF.

A few counts support this clonotype. CDR3 sequence reads: CASGGTAKETQYF. Here the CDR3 DNA reads TGTGCCAGCGGAGGGACAGCAAAAGAGACCCAGTACTTC. The chain has TRBV2 and TRBJ2-5; perhaps TRBD1 as D (7 bases). CDR1 SNHLY and CDR2 FYNNEI come from the germline V gene. Trimming cost V 8 bases and J 3 bases, with 13 bases left between them. This CDR3 is built from 13 residues. The full variable domain, rest sourced from reference TRBV2 and TRBJ2-5, is EPEVTQTPSHQVTQMGQEVILRCVPISNHLYFYWYRQILGQKVEFLVSFYNNEISEKSEIFDDQFSVERPDGSNFTLKIRSTKLEDSAMYFCASGGTAKETQYFGPGTRLLVL.

This clonotype was recorded at least ten times. The chain couples TRBV5-1 to TRBJ2-7; 12 bases map to TRBD2. Germline V gene sequence: CDR1 SGHRS, CDR2 YFSETQ. The CDR3 spans 17 residues. The J segment lost 3 bases and the V segment lost 4 bases, leaving 11 bases of the junction unmatched. CDR3 amino acids: CASSRPGLAGTFYEQYF. CDR3 DNA sequence: TGCGCCAGCAGCCGCCCCGGACTAGCGGGGACATTCTACGAGCAGTACTTC.

About this clonotype itself: The junction and the germline gene differ at one end; a read error may be behind it. This sequence joins TRBV29-1 and TRBJ2-2; D remains unclear. Germline CDR1 and CDR2: SQVTM and ANQGSEA. The CDR3 is made up of 14 amino acids. This CDR3 reads CSVEAYSNTGELFF. In nucleotides, the CDR3 is TGCAGCGTCGAAGCATATTCGAACACCGGGGAGCTGTTTTTT.

The V and J genes are TRBV6-5 and TRBJ2-1; TRBD2 might be the D (5 bases). V was pared by 2 bases and J by 0 bases, with 8 bases between. CDR3 length: 15 amino acids. Germline V CDR1 and CDR2: MNHEY, SVGAGI. The CDR3 DNA is TGTGCCAGCAGTTACGGAGGTAGCTCCTACAATGAGCAGTTCTTC. This gives the protein CASSYGGSSYNEQFF.

This clonotype was found many times. The chain has TRBV11-2 and TRBJ2-2, with unresolved D. Germline-derived CDR1 and CDR2 are SGHAT and FQNNGV. Trimming removed 10 bases at V and 5 bases at J, with 14 bases between. This CDR3 has 13 amino acids. CDR3 nucleotides: TGTGCCAACAGAGAGGTGGAAACCGGGGAGCTGTTTTTT. This translates into CANREVETGELFF.

This clonotype was found a few times. Its ends do not fully match the called genes, so a read error is possible. This chain joins TRBV4-3 and TRBJ2-1; D gene uncertain. Germline V gives CDR1 LGHNA, CDR2 YSLEER. This CDR3 has 13 amino acids. The CDR3, as DNA: TGCGCCAGCAGCCAAGATTTGCGCAAGCCAGGCCTATTC. It yields the protein CASSQDLRKPGLF.

This clonotype was counted only a few times. The chain is built from TRBV7-8 and TRBJ1-6; D is possibly TRBD1 (5 bases). V lost 3 bases and J lost 9, with 12 bases in between. The length of the CDR3 is 14 residues. Germline values: CDR1 SGHVS, CDR2 FQNEAQ. The CDR3 DNA follows: TGTGCCAGCAGCTTGACTAAGGGGAGTTCACCCCTCCACTTT. Translating gives CASSLTKGSSPLHF.

The chain is built from TRBV5-4 and TRBJ2-7; a possible D gene is TRBD2 (6 bases). The germline V gene encodes CDR1 SGHNT and CDR2 YYREEE (reference sequence). This CDR3 region has 20 residues. Trimming pared 2 bases from V and 4 bases from J, leaving 31 bases between. Written as DNA, the CDR3 is TGTGCCAGCAGCTTTTGGGCAGATGAGAACGCGGAGGGCCTCGGGTACGAGCAGTACTTC. The encoded protein is CASSFWADENAEGLGYEQYF.

This clonotype was counted between two and nine times. The chain employs TRBV28 and TRBJ2-2, with 7 bases matching TRBD1. V was clipped by 5 bases and J by 5 bases; unmatched bases: 5. Germline V gene data show CDR1 as MDHEN and CDR2 as SYDVKM. The CDR3 loop spans 14 amino acids. CDR3 loop: CASSAQGWTGELFF. Here the CDR3 DNA reads TGTGCCAGCAGTGCACAGGGGTGGACCGGGGAGCTGTTTTTT.

This clonotype was seen more than once but under ten times. The rearrangement uses TRBV5-1 and TRBJ2-4; TRBD2 might be the D (6 bases). The CDR3 has 15 residues. Trimming removed 4 bases from V and 0 bases from J, with 11 bases in between. Looked up from germline, CDR1 is SGHRS and CDR2 is YFSETQ. In DNA, the CDR3 is TGCGCCAGCAGCCCCGGAGGGCTAGCCAAAAACATTCAGTACTTC. Encoded protein: CASSPGGLAKNIQYF.

The chain joins TRBV5-5 to TRBJ1-1; D call uncertain. This CDR3 spans 15 amino acids. CDR1 is SGHKS, CDR2 YYEKEE, per germline (reference sequence). The V end was cut by 0 bases, the J end by 10 bases, with 19 bases between. The CDR3: CASSLEISLASRAFF. CDR3 DNA: TGTGCCAGCAGCTTGGAAATTTCCCTGGCGTCCCGAGCTTTCTTT.

V gene TRBV29-1 combines with J gene TRBJ2-3; no definite D call. There are 16 residues in the CDR3. V was clipped by 0 bases and J by 0 bases, with 13 bases between them. Germline V CDR1 and CDR2: SQVTM, ANQGSEA. The CDR3 DNA reads as TGCAGCGTTGAAGATCGGACCCGCACTAGCACAGATACGCAGTATTTT. It yields the protein CSVEDRTRTSTDTQYF.

In DNA form, the CDR3 reads TGCGCCAGCAGCTTGACGGGACAGCTGAACACTGAAGCTTTCTTT. This encodes CASSLTGQLNTEAFF. The J gene is TRBJ1-1, the V gene TRBV5-1; TRBD1 agrees at 7 bases. Trimming cost V 1 base and J 0 bases; bases outside gene matches: 3. The CDR3 sequence is 15 residues long. CDR1 SGHRS and CDR2 YFSETQ come from the germline V gene.

J is TRBJ1-2 and V is TRBV10-3; D gene ambiguous. V dropped 0 bases and J dropped 3 bases, with 2 bases sitting between them. This CDR3 is built from 12 residues. The germline gives CDR1 ENHRY, CDR2 SYGVKD. CDR3 sequence reads: CAISESDYGYTF. CDR3 nucleotide sequence: TGTGCCATCAGTGAGTCAGACTATGGCTACACCTTC.

V usage is TRBV5-1 and J usage is TRBJ2-7; D might be TRBD2 (5 bases). CDR3 length: 15 residues. Trimming shortened V by 2 bases and J by 2 bases, and 14 bases separated the two germline ends. CDR1 and CDR2 from the germline V gene are SGHRS and YFSETQ. The DNA of the CDR3 is TGCGCCAGCAGCTTAGGTTTCGGGGTCACCTACGAGCAGTACTTC. Amino acid sequence: CASSLGFGVTYEQYF.

By share, this clonotype counts as medium-sized (0.01 to 0.1%). This sequence joins TRBV2 and TRBJ2-1; D is unresolved. From germline, CDR1 is SNHLY and CDR2 FYNNEI. V lost 4 bases and J lost 9, with 4 bases in between. The CDR3 extends over 10 amino acids. The CDR3: CASSGAEQFF. The DNA of the CDR3 is TGTGCCAGCAGTGGGGCTGAGCAGTTCTTC.

This clonotype was seen at least ten times. This chain connects TRBV29-1 to TRBJ2-4; 11 bases are shared with TRBD2. Looked up from germline, CDR1 is SQVTM and CDR2 is ANQGSEA. The V and J ends lost 6 bases and 6 bases, in that order; junction bases with no gene match: 1. The CDR3 spans 12 residues. CDR3 nucleotides: TGCAGCGTCGGGACTAGCGGAAACATTCAGTACTTC. It yields the protein CSVGTSGNIQYF.

The CDR3 sequence: CASRRSVTQETQYF. The DNA of the CDR3 is TGTGCCAGTCGCCGCTCAGTGACCCAAGAGACCCAGTACTTC. V usage is TRBV7-8 and J usage is TRBJ2-5; no definite D call. CDR1 and CDR2 from the germline V gene are SGHVS and FQNEAQ. V lost 9 bases and J 1 base, leaving 15 bases between the germline ends. The CDR3 sequence is 14 residues long.

There are a few counts of this clonotype. The rearrangement links TRBV20-1 to TRBJ2-7; TRBD2 is a possible D gene (5 bases). CDR3 size: 11 residues. The germline gives CDR1 DFQATT, CDR2 SNEGSKA (reference sequence). Trimming left V 5 bases short and J 5 bases short, with 10 bases between. DNA for the CDR3: TGCAGTGCTCCACAGAGGGACGAGCAGTACTTC. This translates into CSAPQRDEQYF.

There are a few counts of this clonotype. The rearrangement joins TRBV4-2 to TRBJ2-7, with D possibly TRBD1 on 6 matching bases. Per germline, CDR1 LGHNA and CDR2 YNFKEQ. There are 13 residues in the CDR3. V lost 0 bases, J lost 6 bases, and 9 bases lay in between. CDR3 amino acids: CASSQDRGSEQYF. In DNA, the CDR3 is TGTGCCAGCAGCCAAGACAGGGGCAGCGAGCAGTACTTC.

This chain links TRBV28 with TRBJ2-7; no clear D. Trimming took 6 bases from V and 6 from J, leaving 18 bases between them. Germline V gene data show CDR1 as MDHEN and CDR2 as SYDVKM. The CDR3 sequence is 14 residues long. The CDR3 coding sequence is TGTGCCAGCAGCCCCGGCGGACGTTGGATCGAGCAGTACTTC. Protein sequence: CASSPGGRWIEQYF.

The chain joins TRBV29-1 to TRBJ1-1; 8 nucleotides match TRBD1. V was pared by 4 bases and J by 8 bases, with 6 bases of the junction left unmatched. The CDR3 sequence is 12 residues long. CDR1 and CDR2 from the germline V gene are SQVTM and ANQGSEA. CDR3 coding DNA: TGCAGCGTTGGCCCTGGGGACAGGGAAGCTTTCTTT. Translating gives CSVGPGDREAFF.

V gene TRBV4-1 combines with J gene TRBJ2-5, with 9 positions matching TRBD2. The germline V gene encodes CDR1 MGHRA and CDR2 YSYEKL. The ends lost 4 bases at V and 2 bases at J; junction bases unmatched: 8. The CDR3 has 16 residues. CDR3 sequence: CASSLSTSGGQETQYF. For the CDR3, the DNA is TGCGCCAGCAGCCTATCGACTAGCGGAGGGCAAGAGACCCAGTACTTC.